A single sample gave rise to the 8 T cell receptor beta chains below, sequenced in a study of CD8 T cells in ankylosing spondylitis. From the 5' RACE reads, TCRdb called clonotypes with MiXCR, one entry per CDR3 protein. Among a few hundred thousand distinct CDR3 sequences listed, roughly a tenth were seen once. Material for sequencing was blood, either unsorted or a sorted T cell fraction (not recorded which). The receptors shown here come from a male donor with ankylosing spondylitis or in good health (not recorded which).

This clonotype appeared a single time. The chain recombines TRBV12-3 or TRBV12-4 with TRBJ2-2, with D possibly being TRBD1 or TRBD2 (5 bases each). The ends were cut back, 4 bases at V and 0 bases at J, with 9 bases in the middle. This CDR3 region has 15 residues. The CDR3 sequence: CASSYKGPNTGELFF. The CDR3 DNA sequence: TGTGCCAGCAGTTACAAGGGACCGAACACCGGGGAGCTGTTTTTT.

For this clonotype: A read error may be the cause here, since a much bigger clone is one base away. The V gene is TRBV7-6, the J gene TRBJ1-1, with D unresolved. Germline assignment: CDR1 SGHVS and CDR2 FNYEAQ. The length of the CDR3 is 12 residues. The CDR3 is CSSSPGDGKAFF. The CDR3 DNA sequence: TGTTCCAGCAGCCCGGGCGACGGTAAAGCTTTCTTT.

This CDR3 reads CSAYPLAGDYNEQFF. The CDR3 DNA follows: TGCAGTGCCTACCCCTTGGCGGGAGACTACAATGAGCAGTTCTTC. The chain couples TRBV20-1 to TRBJ2-1; 7 bases match TRBD2. Germline V gene data show CDR1 as DFQATT and CDR2 as SNEGSKA (reference sequence). Unmatched junction bases numbered 11, after V lost 6 bases and J lost 3 bases. The CDR3 spans 15 residues.

This clonotype was recorded a few times. The rearrangement joins TRBV18 to TRBJ2-3; weak D call: TRBD2 (5 bases). V shed 3 bases and J shed 3 bases, with 13 bases lying between them. Germline V gene data show CDR1 as KGHSH and CDR2 as LQKENI. The CDR3 is 15 amino acids. CDR3 protein: CASSPGDYWTDTQYF. CDR3 nucleotides: TGTGCCAGCTCACCCGGAGACTACTGGACAGATACGCAGTATTTT. Together with reference TRBV18 and TRBJ2-3, the CDR3 gives the full variable domain: NAGVMQNPRHLVRRRGQEARLRCSPMKGHSHVYWYRQLPEEGLKFMVYLQKENIIDESGMPKERFSAEFPKEGPSILRIQQVVRGDSAAYFCASSPGDYWTDTQYFGPGTRLTVL.

Ten or more counts support this clonotype. The chain is built from TRBV12-3 or TRBV12-4 and TRBJ2-5; D is perhaps TRBD2 (5 bases). V lost 6 bases and J lost 9, with 14 bases in between. The CDR3 extends over 12 amino acids. CDR3 sequence: CASSSPGWAQYF. The CDR3 bases are TGTGCCAGCAGCTCCCCGGGATGGGCCCAGTACTTC.

This clonotype was counted a single time. J is TRBJ2-3 and V is TRBV20-1; 11 bases map to TRBD2. The CDR3 has 16 residues. Germline lookup yields CDR1 DFQATT and CDR2 SNEGSKA (reference sequence). The CDR3 DNA reads as TGCAGCGCCCTTCCTTTAGCGGGGGGGCCGAAAGATACGCAGTATTTT. It is translated as CSALPLAGGPKDTQYF.

In this sample, this clonotype turned up many times. The chain recombines TRBV15 with TRBJ2-7, with TRBD1 matching over 9 bases. After removal of 4 bases from V and 1 base from J, the junction contained 8 bases not matched to a gene. The CDR3 contains 16 residues. The germline CDR1 and CDR2 sequences are LNHNV and YYDKDF (reference sequence). The CDR3 DNA follows: TGTGCCACCAGCACCTCCCCGGGACAGGGATCCTACGAGCAGTACTTC. This gives the protein CATSTSPGQGSYEQYF.

This clonotype has a handful of counts. J is TRBJ1-2 and V is TRBV6-1; TRBD1 matches 8 bases. CDR1 is MNHNS, CDR2 SASEGT, per germline. This CDR3 comprises 15 residues. The V gene end was trimmed by 1 base and the J gene end by 6 bases; junction bases not matched to a gene: 7. CDR3 loop: CASSEVSVTGDGYTF. Here the CDR3 DNA reads TGTGCCAGCAGTGAAGTTTCAGTGACAGGGGATGGCTACACCTTC.